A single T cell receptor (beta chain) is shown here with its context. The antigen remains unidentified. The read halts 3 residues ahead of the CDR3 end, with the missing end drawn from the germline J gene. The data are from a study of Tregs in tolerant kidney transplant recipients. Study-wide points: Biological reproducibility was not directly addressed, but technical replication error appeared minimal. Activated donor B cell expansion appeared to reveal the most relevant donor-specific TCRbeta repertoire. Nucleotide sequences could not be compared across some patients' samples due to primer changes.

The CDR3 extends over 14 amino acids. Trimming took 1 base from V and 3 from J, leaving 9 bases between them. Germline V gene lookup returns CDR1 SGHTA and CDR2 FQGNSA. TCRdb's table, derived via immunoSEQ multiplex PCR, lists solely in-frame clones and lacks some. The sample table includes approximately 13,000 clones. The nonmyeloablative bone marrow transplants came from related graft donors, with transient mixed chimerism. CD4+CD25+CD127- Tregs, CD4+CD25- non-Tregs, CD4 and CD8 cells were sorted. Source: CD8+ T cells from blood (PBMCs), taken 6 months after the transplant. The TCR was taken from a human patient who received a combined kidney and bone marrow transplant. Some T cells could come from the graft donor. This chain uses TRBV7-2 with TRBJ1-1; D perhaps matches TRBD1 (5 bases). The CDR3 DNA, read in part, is TGTGCCAGCAGCTTAGTTGGGGGGTACACTGAA. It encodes CASSLVGGYTE. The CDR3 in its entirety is CASSLVGGYTEAFF.